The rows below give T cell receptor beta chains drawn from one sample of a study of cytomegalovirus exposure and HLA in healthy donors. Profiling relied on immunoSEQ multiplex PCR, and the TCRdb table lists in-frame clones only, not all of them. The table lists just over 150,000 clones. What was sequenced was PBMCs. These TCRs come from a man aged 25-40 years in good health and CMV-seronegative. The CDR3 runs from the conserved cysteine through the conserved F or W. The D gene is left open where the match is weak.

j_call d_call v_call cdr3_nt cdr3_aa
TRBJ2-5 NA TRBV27 TGTGCCAGCAGCCCTCGGAGGTTTCGCGTGGAGGAGCAGTACTTC CASSPRRFRVEEQYF
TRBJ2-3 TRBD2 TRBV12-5 TGTGCTAGTGGTTTGGGGACTAGCGGGGCGGGTATAGATACGCAGTATTTT CASGLGTSGAGIDTQYF
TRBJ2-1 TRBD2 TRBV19 TGTGCCAGTAGTATAGAGGGACTAGCGGGGAGTGAGCAGTTCTTC CASSIEGLAGSEQFF
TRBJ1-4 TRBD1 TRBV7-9 TGCGCCAGCAGCAAGACAGGGGGCTTAACTAATGAAAAACTGTTTTTT CASSKTGGLTNEKLFF
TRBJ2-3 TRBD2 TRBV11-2 TGTGCCAGCAGCTTACGAAAGACTAGCCTGTTCTCCACAGATACGCAGTATTTT CASSLRKTSLFSTDTQYF
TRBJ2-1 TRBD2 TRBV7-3 TGTGCCAGCAGCCTTATGGGACTAGGAGTCGATGAGCAGTTCTTC CASSLMGLGVDEQFF
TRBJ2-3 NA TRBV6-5 TGTGCCAGCAGTTACGGTAGCGGCATTCGCACAGATACGCAGTATTTT CASSYGSGIRTDTQYF
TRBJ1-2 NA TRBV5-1 TGCGCCAGCAGCTTGGATCGGGATGGCTACACCTTC CASSLDRDGYTF
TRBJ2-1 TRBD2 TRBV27 TGTGCCAGCACCCCTGGGACTAGGCTTAATGAGCAGTTCTTC CASTPGTRLNEQFF
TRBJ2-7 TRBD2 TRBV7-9 TGTGCCAGCAGCTTCGAGCGGGACTACGAGCAGTACTTC CASSFERDYEQYF
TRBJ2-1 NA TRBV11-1 TGTGCCAGCAGCTTAGGAAGGGGCAGGGGCAATGAGCAGTTCTTC CASSLGRGRGNEQFF
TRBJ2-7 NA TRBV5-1 TGCGCCAGCAGCTCATCCTACGAGCAGTACTTC CASSSSYEQYF
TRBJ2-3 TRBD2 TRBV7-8 TGTGCCAGCAGCTCAGGACTAGCGGGGACTATTATTACAGATACGCAGTATTTT CASSSGLAGTIITDTQYF
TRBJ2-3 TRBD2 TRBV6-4 TGTGCCAGCAGTTCGACTAGCGGGAGAAATACGCAGTATTTT CASSSTSGRNTQYF
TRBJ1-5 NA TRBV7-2 TGTGCCAGCAGCTTAGAGTTATCAGCCCAGCATTTT CASSLELSAQHF
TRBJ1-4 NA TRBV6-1 TGTGCCAGCCTCAACTCAGGGGTGGCTAATGAAAAACTGTTTTTT CASLNSGVANEKLFF
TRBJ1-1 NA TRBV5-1 TGCGCCAGCAGCTTAGGAGAGGGTAACACTGAAGCTTTCTTT CASSLGEGNTEAFF
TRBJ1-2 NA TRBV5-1 TGCGCCAGCAGCTTTCAGGAAGGAAACTATGGCTACACCTTC CASSFQEGNYGYTF
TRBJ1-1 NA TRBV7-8 TGTGCCAGCAGCTTAGACCTGGGGCGCGGCATGAACACTGAAGCTTTCTTT CASSLDLGRGMNTEAFF
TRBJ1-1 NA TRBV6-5 TGTGCCAGCAGGGGGGCACTGAACACTGAAGCTTTCTTT CASRGALNTEAFF
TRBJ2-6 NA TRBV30 TGTGCCTGGAGGGTAATAGCTGGGGCCAACGTCCTGACTTTC CAWRVIAGANVLTF
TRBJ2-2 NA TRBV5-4 TGTGCCAGCAACCCTGGACAAGACGGGGAGCTGTTTTTT CASNPGQDGELFF
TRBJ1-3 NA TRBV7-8 TGTGCCAGCAGCCCAACAGGAGTGGACTCTGGAAACACCATATATTTT CASSPTGVDSGNTIYF
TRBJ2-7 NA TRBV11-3 TGTGCCAGCAGCTTAGTAAACTACGAGCAGTACTTC CASSLVNYEQYF
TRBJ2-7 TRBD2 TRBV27 TGTGCCACCGCGGGGGAAAACGAGCAGTACTTC CATAGENEQYF
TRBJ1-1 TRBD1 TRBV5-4 TGTGCCAGCAGCATCCGGGACAGGTACACTGAAGCTTTCTTT CASSIRDRYTEAFF
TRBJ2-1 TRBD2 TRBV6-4 TGTGCCAGCAGCGGGACTAGCGGGATCAACAATGAGCAGTTCTTC CASSGTSGINNEQFF
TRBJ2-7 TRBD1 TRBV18 TGTGCCAGCTCACGTCAAGAAATAGGACAGGGGAAGGACGAGCAGTACTTC CASSRQEIGQGKDEQYF